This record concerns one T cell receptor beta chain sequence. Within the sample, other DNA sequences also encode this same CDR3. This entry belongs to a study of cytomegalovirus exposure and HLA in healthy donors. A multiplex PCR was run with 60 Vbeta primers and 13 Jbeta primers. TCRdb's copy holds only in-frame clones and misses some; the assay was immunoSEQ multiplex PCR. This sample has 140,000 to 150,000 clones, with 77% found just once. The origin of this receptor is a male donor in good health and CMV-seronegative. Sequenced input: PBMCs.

CDR3 amino acids: CASSLVVQPYEQYF. In nucleotides, the CDR3 is TGCGCCAGCAGCTTGGTGGTACAGCCCTACGAGCAGTACTTC. The chain carries TRBV5-1 and TRBJ2-7; no clear D gene. V shed 0 bases and J shed 2 bases, with 9 bases lying between them. Germline CDR1 and CDR2: SGHRS and YFSETQ. The CDR3 loop spans 14 amino acids.